The clone carrying this T cell receptor beta chain was detected once. The data were obtained in a study of control samples from healthy donors and cancer patients. Germline assignment: CDR1 SQVTM and CDR2 ANQGSEA. The CDR3 consists of 14 residues. J lost 9 bases, V lost 4 bases, and 9 bases had no gene match. Generated by immunoSEQ multiplex PCR, the TCRdb table keeps only in-frame clones and is missing some. The table records 68,000 or so clones, approximately 83% of them present only once. The V call is TRBV29-1, the J call TRBJ2-1; 10 bases match TRBD2. The sequenced sample consisted of blood. This receptor was obtained from a man in his 60s in good health. The DNA of the CDR3 is TGCAGCGTTGTTCTAGCGGGAGTGAGGACTGAGCAGTTCTTC. It translates to CSVVLAGVRTEQFF.